Following are 10 T cell receptor beta chains from one sample sequenced in a study of early T cells in non-severe SARS-CoV-2 infection. TCRdb itself ran the 5' RACE reads through MiXCR, one entry per CDR3 protein. Of more than 65,000 distinct CDR3 sequences detected, about 13% appear once; the ten largest clones hold approximately 1%. The sequenced sample was whole blood. These TCRs come from an adult who was a healthcare worker with PCR-confirmed SARS-CoV-2 infection or an uninfected control (not recorded which).

This clonotype has at least ten counts. The chain carries TRBV5-6 and TRBJ2-2; no clear D. Trimming cost V 3 bases and J 5 bases, with 5 bases left between them. The CDR3 contains 12 residues. From germline, CDR1 is SGHDT and CDR2 YYEEEE. The CDR3 DNA reads as TGTGCCAGCAGCTCAACGACCGGGGAGCTGTTTTTT. Its translation: CASSSTTGELFF.

In this sample, this clonotype turned up a few times. The gene calls are TRBV6-5 and TRBJ2-7, with D maybe TRBD1 (5 bases). This CDR3 spans 16 amino acids. The germline V gene encodes CDR1 MNHEY and CDR2 SVGAGI. V was cut by 0 bases and J by 2 bases, with 14 bases left in between. The CDR3 here is CASSYSTAGITYEQYF. The CDR3 nucleotides read TGTGCCAGCAGTTACTCGACGGCAGGGATCACCTACGAGCAGTACTTC.

J is TRBJ2-2 and V is TRBV20-1; no clear D. The length of the CDR3 is 11 residues. The germline V gene has CDR1 DFQATT and CDR2 SNEGSKA (reference sequence). With 1 base removed from V and 9 bases from J, the gap between germline ends came to 6 bases. CDR3 DNA sequence: TGCAGTGCTAGAGGGGATAGGGAGCTGTTTTTT. Its translation: CSARGDRELFF.

This clonotype was seen a handful of times. The genes are TRBV28 and TRBJ1-1, with 7 nucleotides matching TRBD1. CDR1 and CDR2 from the germline V gene are MDHEN and SYDVKM. The CDR3 runs to 13 residues. The V gene end was trimmed by 11 bases and the J gene end by 4 bases; junction bases not matched to a gene: 10. CDR3 sequence: CAGRSGGLTEAFF. The CDR3, as DNA: TGTGCCGGACGCTCAGGGGGTCTCACTGAAGCTTTCTTT.

This rearrangement joins TRBV25-1 to TRBJ2-7, with 8 bases matching TRBD2. CDR3 size: 15 residues. Trimming at V came to 3 bases and at J to 4 bases, leaving 8 bases not matched to a gene. Germline V gene lookup returns CDR1 MGHDK and CDR2 SYGVNS. CDR3 region: CASSDNGLAVYEQYF. The CDR3 bases are TGTGCCAGCAGTGACAACGGACTAGCTGTATACGAGCAGTACTTC.

In its sample, this clonotype was seen many times. V and J are TRBV20-1 and TRBJ2-7, with unresolved D. Germline loops: CDR1 DFQATT, CDR2 SNEGSKA (reference sequence). V dropped 0 bases and J dropped 3 bases, with 6 bases sitting between them. This CDR3 spans 12 amino acids. The CDR3 DNA reads as TGCAGTGCTAGAGATAAGGACTACGAGCAGTACTTC. It encodes CSARDKDYEQYF.

The sample holds many counts of this clonotype. The V and J genes are TRBV28 and TRBJ2-7, with 7 bases lining up with TRBD1. Germline assignment: CDR1 MDHEN and CDR2 SYDVKM. The V gene end was trimmed by 5 bases and the J gene end by 3 bases; junction bases not matched to a gene: 7. The CDR3 covers 14 residues. The CDR3: CASSGWGTDYEQYF. The DNA for the CDR3 is TGTGCCAGCAGTGGATGGGGGACAGACTACGAGCAGTACTTC.

A few counts support this clonotype. This chain joins TRBV6-2 or TRBV6-3 and TRBJ2-1; weak D call: TRBD2 (5 bases). The V and J ends lost 6 bases and 0 bases respectively, with 18 bases between them. Germline CDR1 reads MNHEY; CDR2 reads SVGEGT. The CDR3 contains 17 residues. The CDR3 is CASRLNLLGLSYNEQFF. DNA for the CDR3: TGTGCCAGCAGGTTAAACTTACTAGGCCTCTCCTACAATGAGCAGTTCTTC.

There are a few counts of this clonotype. V gene TRBV6-2 or TRBV6-3 combines with J gene TRBJ1-2; D remains ambiguous. This CDR3 is 13 amino acids long. Trimming cost V 6 bases and J 4 bases, with 12 bases left between them. CDR1 is MNHEY and CDR2 is SVGEGT in the germline V gene. CDR3 amino acids: CASRPRVSYGYTF. The CDR3, as DNA: TGTGCCAGCAGGCCTCGCGTTTCCTATGGCTACACCTTC.

This clonotype was picked up many times. The chain links TRBV28 to TRBJ2-7; 9 nucleotides agree with TRBD1. Germline CDR1 MDHEN, CDR2 SYDVKM. The CDR3 is 14 amino acids. With 3 bases clipped from V and 4 bases from J, the junction kept 4 bases outside the gene matches. Written as DNA, the CDR3 is TGTGCCAGCAGTTTCCGGGACAGGGTATACGAGCAGTACTTC. This translates into CASSFRDRVYEQYF.